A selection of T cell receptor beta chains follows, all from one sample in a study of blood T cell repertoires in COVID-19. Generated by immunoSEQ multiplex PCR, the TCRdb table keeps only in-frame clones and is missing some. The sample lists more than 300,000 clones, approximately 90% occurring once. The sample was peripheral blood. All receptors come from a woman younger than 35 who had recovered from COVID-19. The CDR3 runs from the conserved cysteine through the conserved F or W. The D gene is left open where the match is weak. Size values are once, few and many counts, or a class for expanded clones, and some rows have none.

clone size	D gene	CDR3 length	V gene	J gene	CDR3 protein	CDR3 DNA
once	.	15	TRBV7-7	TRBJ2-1	CASSLTRGPGNEQFF	TGTGCCAGCAGCTTAACCAGGGGACCAGGAAATGAGCAGTTCTTC
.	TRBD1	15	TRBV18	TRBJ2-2	CASLDRGETTGELFF	TGTGCCAGCCTCGACAGGGGAGAAACCACCGGGGAGCTGTTTTTT
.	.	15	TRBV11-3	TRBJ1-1	CASSRSRGKNTEAFF	TGTGCCAGCAGCAGGTCCAGGGGAAAGAACACTGAAGCTTTCTTT
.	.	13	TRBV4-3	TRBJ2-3	CASSQVREDTQYF	TGCGCCAGCAGCCAAGTTCGGGAAGATACGCAGTATTTT
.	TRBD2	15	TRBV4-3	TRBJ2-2	CASSQDPLAAGELFF	TGCGCCAGCAGCCAAGATCCACTAGCGGCCGGGGAGCTGTTTTTT
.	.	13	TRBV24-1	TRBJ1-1	CATSDDGQTEAFF	TGTGCCACCAGTGATGATGGACAGACAGAAGCTTTCTTT
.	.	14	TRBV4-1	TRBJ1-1	CASSQDGGWSEAFF	TGCGCCAGCAGCCAAGACGGGGGGTGGTCTGAAGCTTTCTTT
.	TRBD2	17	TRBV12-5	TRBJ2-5	CASGLVRASGSRETQYF	TGTGCTAGTGGTTTGGTACGGGCTAGCGGGAGTCGCGAGACCCAGTACTTC
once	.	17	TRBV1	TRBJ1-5	CTSSQDSGINSNQPQHF	TGCACCAGCAGCCAAGATTCGGGGATTAACAGCAATCAGCCCCAGCATTTT
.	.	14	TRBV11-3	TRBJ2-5	CASSSYRSQETQYF	TGTGCCAGCAGCTCTTACAGGAGCCAAGAGACCCAGTACTTC
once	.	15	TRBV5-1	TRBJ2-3	CASSLQRTDTDTQYF	TGCGCCAGCAGCTTGCAAAGGACAGACACAGATACGCAGTATTTT
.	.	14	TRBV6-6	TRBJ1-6	CASSYYRADSPLHF	TGTGCCAGCAGTTACTACAGGGCTGATTCACCCCTCCACTTT
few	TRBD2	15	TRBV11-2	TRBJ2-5	CASSSGLAEAETQYF	TGTGCCAGCAGCTCAGGACTAGCGGAGGCGGAGACCCAGTACTTC
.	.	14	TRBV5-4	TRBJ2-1	CASSSPGEYNEQFF	TGTGCCAGCAGCTCACCGGGAGAATACAATGAGCAGTTCTTC
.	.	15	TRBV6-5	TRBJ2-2	CASSRTGFNTGELFF	TGTGCCAGCAGTCGAACAGGGTTTAACACCGGGGAGCTGTTTTTT
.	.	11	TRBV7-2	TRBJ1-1	CASLGGSEAFF	TGTGCCAGCCTGGGAGGGTCTGAAGCTTTCTTT
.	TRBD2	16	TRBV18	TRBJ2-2	CASSPSAGGPTGELFF	TGTGCCAGCTCACCATCGGCGGGAGGGCCCACCGGGGAGCTGTTTTTT
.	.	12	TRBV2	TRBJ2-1	CASSEELSEQFF	TGTGCCAGCAGTGAGGAGCTCTCGGAGCAGTTCTTC
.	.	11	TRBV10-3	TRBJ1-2	CAISESAGYTF	TGTGCCATCAGTGAGTCGGCTGGCTACACCTTC
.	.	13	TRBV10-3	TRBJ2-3	CAITETTTDTQYF	TGTGCCATCACCGAGACTACCACAGATACGCAGTATTTT
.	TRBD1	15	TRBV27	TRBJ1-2	CASSTTGDSGYGYTF	TGTGCCAGCAGTACAACAGGGGATTCGGGCTATGGCTACACCTTC
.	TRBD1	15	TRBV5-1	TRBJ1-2	CASSVTGTGGYGYTF	TGCGCCAGCAGCGTCACCGGGACAGGGGGCTATGGCTACACCTTC
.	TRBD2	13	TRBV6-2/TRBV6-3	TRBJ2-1	CASSLTSINEQFF	TGTGCCAGCAGTCTGACTAGCATCAATGAGCAGTTCTTC
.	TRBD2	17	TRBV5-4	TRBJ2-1	CASSLAGLSPSYNEQFF	TGTGCCAGCAGCTTAGCGGGACTCTCCCCCTCCTACAATGAGCAGTTCTTC
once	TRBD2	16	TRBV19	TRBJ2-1	CASSMARGSGYNEQFF	TGTGCCAGTAGTATGGCCCGCGGGAGCGGCTACAATGAGCAGTTCTTC
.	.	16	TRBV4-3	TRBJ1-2	CASSQDFRGYNYGYTF	TGCGCCAGCAGCCAAGATTTTAGGGGGTATAACTATGGCTACACCTTC
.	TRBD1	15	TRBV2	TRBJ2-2	CASSLDRVRTGELFF	TGTGCCAGCAGTCTCGACAGGGTCAGGACCGGGGAGCTGTTTTTT
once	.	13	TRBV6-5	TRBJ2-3	CASILAATDTQYF	TGTGCCAGCATTTTAGCGGCGACAGATACGCAGTATTTT
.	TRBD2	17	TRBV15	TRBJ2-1	CATSRTSGSESYNEQFF	TGTGCCACCAGCAGGACTAGCGGGAGCGAATCCTACAATGAGCAGTTCTTC
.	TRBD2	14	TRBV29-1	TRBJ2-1	CSVDLAGAYNEQFF	TGCAGCGTTGACCTAGCGGGAGCCTACAATGAGCAGTTCTTC
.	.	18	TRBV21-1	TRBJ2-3	CASSKSLIAGASTDTQYF	TGTGCCAGCAGCAAAAGCCTAATAGCGGGAGCTAGCACAGATACGCAGTATTTT
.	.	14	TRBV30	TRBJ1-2	CAWTVMGPNYGYTF	TGTGCCTGGACCGTGATGGGCCCCAACTATGGCTACACCTTC
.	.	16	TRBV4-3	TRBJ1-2	CASSQVPGMEDYGYTF	TGCGCCAGCAGCCAGGTACCAGGTATGGAAGACTATGGCTACACCTTC
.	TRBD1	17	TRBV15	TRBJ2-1	CATRTRGLRDRDNEQFF	TGTGCCACTCGAACCCGGGGTCTAAGGGACAGAGACAATGAGCAGTTCTTC
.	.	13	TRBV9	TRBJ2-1	CASSPDNGDEQFF	TGTGCCAGCAGCCCAGACAATGGCGATGAGCAGTTCTTC
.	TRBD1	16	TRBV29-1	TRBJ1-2	CSVDVWDRPSDYGYTF	TGCAGCGTTGATGTGTGGGACAGACCGTCAGACTATGGCTACACCTTC
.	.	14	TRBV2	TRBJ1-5	CASSPAGRTPSQHF	TGTGCCAGCAGCCCAGCGGGACGGACCCCGTCCCAGCATTTT
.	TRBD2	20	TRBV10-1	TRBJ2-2	CASSGGGGLAGASNTGELFF	TGCGCCAGCAGTGGCGGGGGGGGACTAGCGGGAGCTTCGAACACCGGGGAGCTGTTTTTT
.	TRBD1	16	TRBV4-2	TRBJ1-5	CASSQTYRGLGQPQHF	TGTGCCAGCAGCCAGACTTACAGGGGGCTAGGTCAGCCCCAGCATTTT
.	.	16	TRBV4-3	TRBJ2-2	CASITFPAENTGELFF	TGCGCCAGCATAACTTTTCCAGCGGAGAACACCGGGGAGCTGTTTTTT
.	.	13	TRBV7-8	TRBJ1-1	CASTGRFATEAFF	TGTGCCAGCACTGGGAGGTTCGCCACTGAAGCTTTCTTT
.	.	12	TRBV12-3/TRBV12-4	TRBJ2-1	CASSSGWAEQFF	TGTGCCAGCAGCTCTGGGTGGGCCGAGCAGTTCTTC
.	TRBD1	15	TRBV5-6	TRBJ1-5	CASSLGQGGNQPQHF	TGTGCCAGCAGCTTAGGACAGGGAGGCAATCAGCCCCAGCATTTT
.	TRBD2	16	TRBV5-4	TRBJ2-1	CASSLALAGGYNEQFF	TGTGCCAGCAGCTTAGCTCTAGCGGGAGGTTACAATGAGCAGTTCTTC
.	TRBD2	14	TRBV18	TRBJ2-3	CASSPGTNTDTQYF	TGTGCCAGCTCACCTGGGACTAACACAGATACGCAGTATTTT
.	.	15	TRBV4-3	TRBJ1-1	CASSQEFRVGTEAFF	TGCGCCAGCAGCCAAGAATTCAGGGTAGGGACTGAAGCTTTCTTT
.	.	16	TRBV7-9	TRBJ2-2	CASSLVGGWNTGELFF	TGTGCCAGCAGCTTAGTTGGAGGATGGAACACCGGGGAGCTGTTTTTT
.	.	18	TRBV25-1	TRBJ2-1	CASSEYAGRTGDDNEQFF	TGTGCCAGCAGTGAATATGCGGGGAGAACAGGGGATGACAATGAGCAGTTCTTC
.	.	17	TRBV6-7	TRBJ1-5	CASSPNGGESSNQPQHF	TGTGCCAGCAGCCCGAACGGGGGGGAGTCTAGCAATCAGCCCCAGCATTTT
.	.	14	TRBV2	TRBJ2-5	CASSAVIVQETQYF	TGTGCCAGCAGTGCTGTTATAGTTCAAGAGACCCAGTACTTC
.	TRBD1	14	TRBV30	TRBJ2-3	CAWSVQGAEDTQYF	TGTGCCTGGAGTGTACAGGGGGCTGAAGATACGCAGTATTTT
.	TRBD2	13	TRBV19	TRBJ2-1	CASSIERDHKQFF	TGTGCCAGTAGTATTGAGCGGGACCATAAGCAGTTCTTC
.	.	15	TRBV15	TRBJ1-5	CATSLDSLLHQPQHF	TGTGCCACCAGCCTAGACAGTCTTCTTCACCAGCCCCAGCATTTT
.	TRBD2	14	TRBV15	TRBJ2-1	CATASGLAGDEQFF	TGTGCCACCGCAAGTGGACTAGCGGGAGATGAGCAGTTCTTC
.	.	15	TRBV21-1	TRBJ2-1	CASSKGGPRLNEQFF	TGTGCCAGCAGCAAAGGCGGCCCTAGACTCAATGAGCAGTTCTTC
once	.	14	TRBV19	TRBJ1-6	CASGTGLVNSPLHF	TGTGCCAGTGGGACTGGACTGGTGAATTCACCCCTCCACTTT
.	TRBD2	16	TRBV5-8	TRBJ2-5	CASSLLGTSGTETQYF	TGTGCCAGCAGCTTGCTCGGGACTAGCGGGACGGAGACCCAGTACTTC
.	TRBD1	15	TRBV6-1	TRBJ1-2	CASSEAGTGYYGYTF	TGTGCCAGCAGTGAAGCCGGGACAGGGTACTATGGCTACACCTTC
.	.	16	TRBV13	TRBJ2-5	CASSSSTEVNQETQYF	TGTGCCAGCAGCTCCTCGACGGAGGTGAATCAAGAGACCCAGTACTTC
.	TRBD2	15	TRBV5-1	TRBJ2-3	CASQSRGGPTDTQYF	TGCGCCAGCCAATCGCGGGGGGGGCCCACAGATACGCAGTATTTT